The source of this T cell receptor (beta chain) is a study of T cells after yellow fever vaccination. Study-wide context: For low cell numbers, libraries were made with SMART-Seq v4 Ultra Low Input.

The germline V gene has CDR1 MNHEY and CDR2 SMNVEV (reference sequence). The V end lost 3 bases, the J end lost 8 bases, and 20 bases lay between the germline ends. There are 15 residues in the CDR3. General study results and limits: Post-booster repertoires again held most primary-vaccination clones (about 96% CD4, 80% to 90% CD8).

TCRdb processed the 5' RACE reads anew with MiXCR; each CDR3 protein has one entry. The data hold approximately 300,000 distinct CDR3 sequences, with approximately 12% observed a single time. Worth noting for this clonotype: Its target is not known.

The sequence came from a man younger than 35 who received the YFV17D yellow fever vaccine. The sample here was CD4+ T cells sorted from PBMCs, taken 45 days after the yellow fever booster vaccination. V is TRBV27 and J is TRBJ2-7, with D perhaps assigned TRBD1 or TRBD2 (7 bases each). This chain's CDR3 is CASSFSARGGEKQYF. CDR3 sequence (DNA): TGTGCCAGCAGTTTTTCGGCCAGGGGGGGGGAAAAGCAGTACTTC.